A single sample is the source of the 29 T cell receptor beta chains below, sequenced in a study of CXCR3-negative and CXCR3-positive naive CD8 T cells. 5' RACE that incorporated UMI labels was used to prepare the TRB cDNA libraries. After re-calling the 5' RACE reads, TCRdb lists one entry per CDR3 protein, DNA absent. The sample's table shows roughly 89,000 distinct CDR3 sequences. Sample: naive CXCR3- CD8+ T cells from blood. Specified subset: CD45RO-CCR7+CD27+CD95- naive CD8+ T cells lacking CXCR3 (TNR3-). These TCRs come from a human donor in good health. Some clones in this sample may be carry-over from other donors' samples.

The J gene is TRBJ1-4, the V gene TRBV29-1. Germline CDR1 reads SQVTM; CDR2 reads ANQGSEA. The CDR3 is 12 amino acids. CDR3 region: CSARESGEKLFF.

The CDR3 sequence is CASSLESGSSYEQYF. V is TRBV5-5 and J is TRBJ2-7. Germline V lookup: CDR1 SGHKS, CDR2 YYEKEE (reference sequence). The CDR3 is 15 residues long.

The chain joins TRBV25-1 to TRBJ2-2. This CDR3 is built from 16 residues. In germline, CDR1 is MGHDK, CDR2 SYGVNS. This CDR3 is CASSDGPETNTGELFF.

The chain joins TRBV29-1 to TRBJ1-2; TCRdb picks TRBD1, but there is no DNA to check that call. The CDR3 has 14 amino acids. Germline loops: CDR1 SQVTM, CDR2 ANQGSEA. The CDR3 here is CSVVPEGSSDGYTF. The whole variable domain, filled in from reference TRBV29-1 and TRBJ1-2, reads SAVISQKPSRDICQRGTSLTIQCQVDSQVTMMFWYRQQPGQSLTLIATANQGSEATYESGFVIDKFPISRPNLTFSTLTVSNMSPEDSSIYLCSVVPEGSSDGYTFGSGTRLTVV.

The chain is built from TRBV5-5 and TRBJ2-1; TCRdb gives TRBD2 as the D gene, but with no DNA this cannot be confirmed. Germline CDR1 reads SGHKS; CDR2 reads YYEKEE (reference sequence). The CDR3 length is 12 residues. This CDR3 reads CASSLPLDEQFF. Full variable domain (missing parts from reference TRBV5-5 and TRBJ2-1): DAGVTQSPTHLIKTRGQQVTLRCSPISGHKSVSWYQQVLGQGPQFIFQYYEKEERGRGNFPDRFSARQFPNYSSELNVNALLLGDSALYLCASSLPLDEQFFGPGTRLTVL.

The rearrangement uses TRBV29-1 and TRBJ2-5; TCRdb proposes TRBD1, but this gene call is untestable without DNA. This CDR3 region has 14 residues. CDR1 SQVTM and CDR2 ANQGSEA come from the germline V gene. The CDR3 sequence: CSVAGWDVQETQYF.

CDR3 residues: CSSTTGGGDEQYF. This chain connects TRBV29-1 to TRBJ2-7; TCRdb lists TRBD1, though no DNA is available to test this call. Germline V gene data show CDR1 as SQVTM and CDR2 as ANQGSEA. This CDR3 has 13 residues.

The chain joins TRBV9 to TRBJ2-5; the D gene TCRdb calls, TRBD1, cannot be checked with no DNA. This CDR3 has 16 residues. CDR1 SGDLS and CDR2 YYNGEE come from the germline V gene. The CDR3 reads CASSATTQGSQETQYF.

V usage is TRBV29-1 and J usage is TRBJ2-5; TCRdb reports TRBD1, a call that lacks DNA to check it against. CDR3 size: 14 residues. Germline V gene data show CDR1 as SQVTM and CDR2 as ANQGSEA. The CDR3 sequence: CSAGKQGGGETQYF.

The genes are TRBV7-6 and TRBJ2-7. This CDR3 comprises 14 residues. The germline V gene has CDR1 SGHVS and CDR2 FNYEAQ. Here the CDR3 reads CASSLSATSYEQYF.

The V and J genes are TRBV28 and TRBJ2-7; as DNA is missing, the TRBD1 call by TCRdb cannot be tested. The CDR3 runs 14 residues. Germline values: CDR1 MDHEN, CDR2 SYDVKM. CDR3 residues: CASSFWTGTDEQYF. The whole variable domain, filled in from reference TRBV28 and TRBJ2-7, reads DVKVTQSSRYLVKRTGEKVFLECVQDMDHENMFWYRQDPGLGLRLIYFSYDVKMKEKGDIPEGYSVSREKKERFSLILESASTNQTSMYLCASSFWTGTDEQYFGPGTRLTVT.

The chain uses TRBV29-1 and TRBJ2-2; TCRdb outputs TRBD2, but without DNA this stays unchecked. Germline CDR1 and CDR2: SQVTM and ANQGSEA. The CDR3 extends over 14 amino acids. The CDR3 loop is CSVVLAGRTGELFF.

V is TRBV25-1 and J is TRBJ2-1; TCRdb names TRBD2, which stays unverified in the absence of DNA. Germline V gene sequence: CDR1 MGHDK, CDR2 SYGVNS. This CDR3 is built from 14 residues. CDR3 sequence reads: CASRTSGSYNEQFF.

J is TRBJ2-7 and V is TRBV4-1; TCRdb calls TRBD1, which cannot be checked without DNA. The CDR3 has 13 residues. Germline loops: CDR1 MGHRA, CDR2 YSYEKL. CDR3 sequence reads: CASSQRDSYEQYF.

The genes are TRBV19 and TRBJ2-7; TCRdb lists TRBD1, though no DNA is available to test this call. CDR3 length: 13 amino acids. Germline lookup yields CDR1 LNHDA and CDR2 SQIVND (reference sequence). CDR3 amino acids: CASSTSGKYEQYF.

This rearrangement joins TRBV2 to TRBJ2-5; without DNA, the TCRdb call of TRBD2 cannot be checked. Germline V gene data show CDR1 as SNHLY and CDR2 as FYNNEI. This CDR3 comprises 17 residues. The CDR3 here is CASSEAFSGYLQETQYF.

V is TRBV20-1 and J is TRBJ1-1. This CDR3 has 13 amino acids. Germline V lookup: CDR1 DFQATT, CDR2 SNEGSKA (reference sequence). The CDR3 region is CSAPPPGNTEAFF.

V usage is TRBV27 and J usage is TRBJ2-3; TCRdb outputs TRBD1, but without DNA this stays unchecked. The CDR3 extends over 14 amino acids. Germline CDR1 reads MNHEY; CDR2 reads SMNVEV (reference sequence). The CDR3 protein is CASTPPGGTDTQYF.

The chain combines TRBV7-9 with TRBJ1-1; absent DNA, TCRdb's TRBD1 call cannot be checked. Germline values: CDR1 SEHNR, CDR2 FQNEAQ (reference sequence). This CDR3 spans 14 amino acids. The CDR3 is CASSAGQANTEAFF. Looking up the rest from reference TRBV7-9 and TRBJ1-1 gives the full variable domain: DTGVSQNPRHKITKRGQNVTFRCDPISEHNRLYWYRQTLGQGPEFLTYFQNEAQLEKSRLLSDRFSAERPKGSFSTLEIQRTEQGDSAMYLCASSAGQANTEAFFGQGTRLTVV.

The J gene is TRBJ2-5, the V gene TRBV4-1; the TCRdb call, TRBD1, lacks DNA for checking. CDR1 is MGHRA, CDR2 YSYEKL, per germline. CDR3 length: 15 residues. The CDR3 sequence: CASSREGTGEETQYF.

The CDR3 region is CASRPTSGLGVFRSPLHF. The V gene is TRBV27, the J gene TRBJ1-6. The germline gives CDR1 MNHEY, CDR2 SMNVEV (reference sequence). There are 18 residues in the CDR3.

The CDR3: CSVETGGHGYTF. The chain has TRBV29-1 and TRBJ1-2; no DNA is available, so the TRBD1 call from TCRdb remains unchecked. CDR3 length equals 12 residues. Per the germline V gene, CDR1 is SQVTM and CDR2 is ANQGSEA.

This chain uses TRBV29-1 with TRBJ1-2; the TCRdb D gene call, TRBD1, has no DNA to confirm it. CDR3 length: 14 residues. The germline CDR1 and CDR2 sequences are SQVTM and ANQGSEA. CDR3 sequence reads: CSVEPRAVNYGYTF.

The rearrangement joins TRBV7-9 to TRBJ1-1; absent DNA, TCRdb's TRBD1 call cannot be checked. Germline V lookup: CDR1 SEHNR, CDR2 FQNEAQ (reference sequence). The CDR3 is 15 amino acids. CDR3 sequence: CASISPQDEVTEAFF.

The V gene is TRBV6-2 or TRBV6-3, the J gene TRBJ2-1; no DNA is available, so the TRBD2 call from TCRdb remains unchecked. This CDR3 is built from 15 residues. Per the germline V gene, CDR1 is MNHEY and CDR2 is SVGEGT. The chain's CDR3 is CASSYGTSGDNEQFF.

V usage is TRBV10-2 and J usage is TRBJ1-1; checking the TCRdb D call of TRBD1 is not possible without DNA. CDR1 and CDR2 from the germline V gene are WSHSY and SAAADI. This CDR3 comprises 13 residues. The CDR3 here is CASSGGTGTEALF.

The chain has TRBV29-1 and TRBJ2-7; TCRdb returns TRBD1, unconfirmable since there is no DNA. Germline V gene sequence: CDR1 SQVTM, CDR2 ANQGSEA. This CDR3 is 13 amino acids long. The CDR3 sequence: CSARGGGTYEQYF.

The rearrangement uses TRBV7-3 and TRBJ2-2; the TRBD2 assignment by TCRdb is unverifiable without DNA. Per the germline V gene, CDR1 is SGHTA and CDR2 is FQGTGA. The CDR3 totals 16 residues. The CDR3 loop is CASSLMGTSDTGELFF.

The rearrangement joins TRBV12-3 or TRBV12-4 to TRBJ2-2. This CDR3 is built from 13 residues. This CDR3 is CASSYTNTGELFF.